The present T cell receptor (beta chain) was sequenced within a study of naive and memory T cell subsets. Study conclusions and caveats: Especially in CD8 cells, naive repertoires contained a few larger clonotypes, possibly CD45RA-re-expressing memory cells. Each distinct alpha or beta sequence counts as one clonotype.

The CDR3 consists of 13 residues. V shed 8 bases, J shed 5 bases, and the junction held 9 bases outside the gene matches. Germline values: CDR1 LGHNT, CDR2 FRNRAP. The beta constant-region primer was an equimolar mix of two oligonucleotides covering TRBC1 and TRBC2. Nested alpha and beta constant-region primers with the SP2 primer drove four PCR rounds on ligated cDNA. MiXCR, run by TCRdb on the UMI-ligation and nested PCR reads, gives a single entry per CDR3 protein. The repertoire holds 99,000 or so distinct CDR3 sequences, with about 15% as singletons. This clonotype appeared a few times. Antigen specificity is unknown.

The J gene is TRBJ2-7, the V gene TRBV12-5; 7 bases align to TRBD2. The sequencing input was naive CD8+ T cells from blood. The sequence derives from a human donor in good health. This CDR3 is CASTLGLRDEQYF. Written as DNA, the CDR3 is TGTGCTAGTACCCTGGGACTACGGGACGAGCAGTACTTC.